This T cell receptor beta chain was retrieved from a study of OX40 agonist ivuxolimab in advanced cancers. Turning to the study itself: Every 2 weeks, ivuxolimab was infused into the patients intravenously at between 0.01 and 10 mg/kg. Patients treated during dose escalation were battling hepatocellular carcinoma, melanoma, renal cell or head and neck cancer. General study points: The authors did not determine the antigen specificity of the expanded peripheral T cells. The authors also found low normalized T-cell clonal expansion in some nonresponders.

The germline CDR1 and CDR2 sequences are DFQATT and SNEGSKA (reference sequence). CDR3 length: 11 residues. The V end was cut by 3 bases, the J end by 7 bases, with 6 bases between. This clone came up a few times. Its antigen is currently unknown. Measured with immunoSEQ multiplex PCR; TCRdb has only the in-frame clones, and not every one. Of about 16,000 clones listed, approximately 84% are singletons. The TCR sequence derives from an adult with an advanced solid tumor such as melanoma, head and neck, liver or kidney cancer. The input for sequencing was CD4+ or CD8+ T cells sorted from blood, taken in a trial of the OX40 agonist ivuxolimab. The V gene is TRBV20-1, the J gene TRBJ2-2, with D uncertain. For the CDR3, the DNA is TGCAGTGCTAGTTTGGTCGGGGAGCTGTTTTTT. This gives the protein CSASLVGELFF.